This TCR beta chain is drawn from a study of blood T cell repertoires in COVID-19. Study as a whole: Spain, Italy and the United States supplied samples that represented acute and convalescent COVID-19.

The CDR3 sequence is 12 residues long. The germline CDR1 and CDR2 sequences are SEHNR and FQNEAQ (reference sequence). V lost 5 bases and J lost 6, with 10 bases in between. Some clones are missing from TCRdb's copy, which holds only in-frame ones; the method was immunoSEQ multiplex PCR. The sample carries about 290,000 clones, roughly 90% recorded once. The study assigned cohorts using participant-reported clinical history. Only one count was recorded for this clone. The chain carries TRBV7-9 and TRBJ1-2, with unresolved D. Material for sequencing was PBMCs or T cells enriched from blood (not recorded which). This TCR was recovered from a woman aged 40-49 years who had recovered from COVID-19. CDR3 region: CASSRSGNGYTF. CDR3 DNA: TGTGCCAGCAGCCGCTCCGGGAATGGCTACACCTTC.